Listed below are T cell receptor beta chains from one sample, sequenced in a study of blood T cell repertoires in COVID-19. Data came from immunoSEQ multiplex PCR; TCRdb stores just in-frame clones and leaves some out. The profile covers fewer than 500,000 clones, with around 87% appearing a single time and roughly 1.1% taken by the ten largest. The specimen was PBMCs or T cells enriched from blood (not recorded which). The origin of the receptors is a man aged 25 to 40 who had recovered from COVID-19. Each CDR3 is given with its conserved first and last residue.

j_call,v_call,cdr3_aa
TRBJ2-3,TRBV4-1,CASSQDRKRASENTQYF
TRBJ2-6,TRBV6-6,CASSHGQGRSGANVLTF
TRBJ2-2,TRBV6-1,CASSVKGTSGTNTGELFF
TRBJ1-1,TRBV28,CASSFSGIAFF
TRBJ1-2,TRBV6-4,CASSQDSGYGYTF
TRBJ1-1,TRBV5-4,CASSSTDTEAFF
TRBJ2-3,TRBV19,CASSPRDRGTDTQYF
TRBJ2-5,TRBV11-2,CASSLGQFPRGETQYF
TRBJ1-4,TRBV19,CASSDYADEKLFF
TRBJ2-7,TRBV2,CASKESGQMYEQYF
TRBJ2-5,TRBV27,CASSGNRLGGETQYF
TRBJ2-3,TRBV18,CASSPTPGLVFTDTQYF
TRBJ2-1,TRBV27,CASGTGTGVYNEQFF
TRBJ1-3,TRBV6-5,CASSSDTGNTIYF
TRBJ1-1,TRBV13,CASSANRVGAFF
TRBJ2-3,TRBV10-1,CASSESYGRAADTQYF
TRBJ2-7,TRBV19,CASSTTSGSSDRTYEQYF
TRBJ1-4,TRBV5-1,CASSLQGRENEKLFF
TRBJ2-1,TRBV2,CASNPGTYNEQFF
TRBJ2-7,TRBV12-3/TRBV12-4,CASRPGTGAEQYF
TRBJ1-2,TRBV29-1,CSVDVQGVSYGYTF
TRBJ2-1,TRBV7-6,CASSSYSGRTSEQFF
TRBJ2-1,TRBV11-2,CASSVPGLAGVVEQFF
TRBJ1-3,TRBV3-1/TRBV3-2,CASSRTGAGNTIYF
TRBJ2-7,TRBV14,CASSPPGQSYEQYF
TRBJ2-7,TRBV25-1,CASSEFSKSYEQYF
TRBJ2-7,TRBV28,CASSLLAGPYEQYF
TRBJ2-5,TRBV7-2,CASSPTRQETQYF
TRBJ1-1,TRBV28,CANSDRGHSEAFF
TRBJ2-7,TRBV5-8,CASSAPGQLYEQYF
TRBJ1-5,TRBV28,CASSFPLQPQHF
TRBJ1-1,TRBV7-9,CASGRSGGLMVNTEAFF
TRBJ2-1,TRBV7-3,CASSWGASGYNEQFF
TRBJ1-1,TRBV30,CAWMSPSGVTEAFF
TRBJ1-4,TRBV3-1/TRBV3-2,CASSQVAHRGEKLFF
TRBJ1-5,TRBV7-9,CASSLIGTGGHQPQHF
TRBJ2-5,TRBV4-1,CASSQANSGRAFETQYF